The 30 T cell receptor beta chains listed next were all sequenced from one sample in a study of blood T cells in healthy people across ages (dated by TCRdb to the mid-2010s). Library preparation was by 5' RACE. The sequencer listed for this sample is Illumina HiSeq 2500. A second PCR of about 7 to 12 cycles was run with a J-beta primer mix and a sample-barcoded 5' primer. TCRdb trimmed the raw reads at Q25, called clones with MiXCR and kept productive beta chains. Identical CDR3 proteins give one entry, which carries the most common genes and DNA. This sample gives about 590,000 distinct CDR3 sequences in total; about 28% of them show up just once. The ten top clones hold about 15% of the sample. The specimen was blood. The receptors originated from a woman over 75 in good health.

This chain connects TRBV5-1 to TRBJ1-1; D is unclear. This CDR3 is 13 amino acids long. V was trimmed by 4 bases and J by 4 bases, leaving 11 bases between them. Germline CDR1 is SGHRS and CDR2 is YFSETQ. The CDR3 sequence is CASSKDVPTEAFF. CDR3 DNA: TGCGCCAGCAGCAAAGATGTCCCCACTGAAGCTTTCTTT.

Ten or more counts support this clonotype. This chain joins TRBV29-1 and TRBJ2-5; unclear D gene. CDR1 and CDR2 from the germline V gene are SQVTM and ANQGSEA. The CDR3 length is 12 residues. V gave up 6 bases and J gave up 0 bases, with 8 bases separating them. Written as DNA, the CDR3 is TGCAGCGTAAACAACAACCAAGAGACCCAGTACTTC. Translated: CSVNNNQETQYF.

This CDR3 reads CASSVGGKAEQYF. CDR3 in DNA: TGCGCCAGCAGCGTAGGGGGTAAGGCCGAGCAGTACTTC. The gene calls are TRBV5-1 and TRBJ2-5; D is possibly TRBD1 (6 bases). The better agreement between TRBJ2-7 and the DNA end casts doubt on the J call. This CDR3 is built from 13 residues. CDR1 is SGHRS and CDR2 is YFSETQ in the germline V gene.

Note on this clonotype: A much larger clonotype is one base distant, so this may be a read error. The chain couples TRBV28 to TRBJ2-1, with TRBD1 identical over 8 bases. V shed 5 bases and J 8 bases; nucleotides not matched to a gene: 14. The CDR3 consists of 16 residues. Germline assignment: CDR1 MDHEN and CDR2 SYDVKM. In DNA, the CDR3 is TGTGCCAGCAGTCCCCAAGGGACAGGCTCAAGGGATGAGCAGTTCTTC. Amino acids: CASSPQGTGSRDEQFF.

This clonotype has more than one count but fewer than ten. The V call is TRBV9, the J call TRBJ1-3; perhaps TRBD1 as D (6 bases). Germline V gives CDR1 SGDLS, CDR2 YYNGEE. The CDR3 runs 15 residues. V was trimmed by 4 bases and J by 4 bases, leaving 15 bases between them. The CDR3 region is CASSTLQGGGNTIYF. The CDR3 bases are TGTGCCAGCAGCACCCTACAGGGTGGAGGAAACACCATATATTTT.

This clonotype was detected many times. The V gene is TRBV15, the J gene TRBJ1-2; perhaps TRBD1 as D (5 bases). This CDR3 spans 16 amino acids. With 3 bases removed from V and 4 bases from J, the gap between germline ends came to 18 bases. Germline V gene sequence: CDR1 LNHNV, CDR2 YYDKDF (reference sequence). The CDR3 reads CATSSQVGRGGYGYTF. DNA of the CDR3: TGTGCCACCAGCAGTCAGGTGGGGCGAGGAGGCTATGGCTACACCTTC.

This clonotype appeared many times. The chain uses TRBV5-6 and TRBJ1-2; D gene uncertain. CDR1 is SGHDT and CDR2 is YYEEEE in the germline V gene. CDR3 length: 13 amino acids. Trimming took 3 bases from V and 3 from J, leaving 9 bases between them. The CDR3 reads CASSYDGDYGYTF. DNA of the CDR3: TGTGCCAGCAGCTACGACGGGGACTATGGCTACACCTTC.

V is TRBV28 and J is TRBJ1-5; no clear D. V was pared by 5 bases and J by 2 bases, with 13 bases between. Germline assignment: CDR1 MDHEN and CDR2 SYDVKM. The CDR3 has 15 amino acids. In nucleotides, the CDR3 is TGTGCCAGCAGTGTCAGGATGGGTGGCAATCAGCCCCAGCATTTT. This gives the protein CASSVRMGGNQPQHF. The whole variable domain, filled in from reference TRBV28 and TRBJ1-5, reads DVKVTQSSRYLVKRTGEKVFLECVQDMDHENMFWYRQDPGLGLRLIYFSYDVKMKEKGDIPEGYSVSREKKERFSLILESASTNQTSMYLCASSVRMGGNQPQHFGDGTRLSIL.

The CDR3, as DNA: TGTGCCAGCAGCCGACAGGGGTTTGGCAATCAGCCCCAGCATTTT. It yields the protein CASSRQGFGNQPQHF. The V and J genes are TRBV7-9 and TRBJ1-5; 8 bases match TRBD1. The CDR3 covers 15 residues. The junction had 5 bases not matched to a gene; V was cut back by 5 bases and J by 2 bases. Looked up from germline, CDR1 is SEHNR and CDR2 is FQNEAQ (reference sequence).

This clonotype was observed many times. The chain carries TRBV30 and TRBJ1-2, with a possible D match to TRBD1 (5 bases). Germline V CDR1 and CDR2: GTSNPN, SVGIG (reference sequence). Trimming took 0 bases from V and 5 from J, leaving 13 bases between them. CDR3 length: 14 amino acids. In DNA, the CDR3 is TGTGCCTGGAGTGTACAGGAGGGGTATTATGGCTACACCTTC. This codes for CAWSVQEGYYGYTF.

This clonotype has ten or more counts. The chain employs TRBV27 and TRBJ2-1; 7 bases align to TRBD2. Germline loops: CDR1 MNHEY, CDR2 SMNVEV (reference sequence). The CDR3 is 14 residues long. V trimming: 10 bases; J trimming: 2 bases; junction bases outside the gene matches: 8. CDR3: CATGGGYTYNEQFF. DNA for the CDR3: TGTGCCACTGGGGGGGGTTACACCTACAATGAGCAGTTCTTC.

Notes on this clonotype: A much more abundant neighbour one base away suggests this may be a read error. The chain carries TRBV12-3 or TRBV12-4 and TRBJ2-1; 9 nucleotides match TRBD2. Gene TRBJ2-7 matches the end of the DNA better, so the J call may be wrong. CDR3 size: 17 residues. CDR3 amino acids: CASIGLAGRSSYNEQYF. CDR3 sequence (DNA): TGTGCCAGCATAGGGCTAGCGGGGCGCAGCTCCTACAATGAGCAGTACTTC.

This clonotype was seen ten or more times. This chain connects TRBV30 to TRBJ1-2; D gene uncertain. CDR3 length: 14 residues. V was trimmed by 1 base and J by 3 bases, leaving 12 bases between them. Germline V gene sequence: CDR1 GTSNPN, CDR2 SVGIG (reference sequence). CDR3 sequence reads: CAWSGVKAYYGYTF. DNA for the CDR3: TGTGCCTGGAGTGGGGTGAAGGCTTACTATGGCTACACCTTC.

The V gene is TRBV7-2, the J gene TRBJ1-5; D perhaps matches TRBD1 (5 bases). The CDR3 loop spans 15 amino acids. Germline CDR1 is SGHTA and CDR2 is FQGNSA. Trimming removed 5 bases from V and 7 bases from J, with 18 bases in between. The CDR3 DNA reads as TGTGCCAGCAGCCCGGGTGGCCAGGGCTGGCAGCCCCAGCATTTT. It yields the protein CASSPGGQGWQPQHF.

As regards this clonotype: A read error may be the cause here, since a much bigger clone is one base away. This chain links TRBV6-2 or TRBV6-3 with TRBJ2-5; 7 bases match TRBD1. Germline loops: CDR1 MNHEY, CDR2 SVGEGT. The CDR3 totals 16 residues. V shed 6 bases, J shed 1 base, and the junction held 11 bases outside the gene matches. The CDR3 reads CASSTSNRGPQETQYF. The DNA of the CDR3 is TGTGCCAGCAGCACCTCTAACAGGGGACCCCAAGAGACCCAGTACTTC.

The rearrangement joins TRBV7-9 to TRBJ1-4; 10 bases match TRBD1. Germline CDR1 reads SEHNR; CDR2 reads FQNEAQ (reference sequence). The CDR3 sequence is 16 residues long. With 5 bases clipped from V and 6 bases from J, the junction kept 9 bases outside the gene matches. The CDR3 is CASSLRVGTGDEKLFF. The CDR3 region has the DNA TGTGCCAGCAGCCTACGGGTAGGGACAGGGGATGAAAAACTGTTTTTT.

CDR3 region: CASRRGVEQYF. In nucleotides, the CDR3 is TGTGCCTCCAGACGGGGAGTGGAGCAGTACTTC. The J gene is TRBJ2-7, the V gene TRBV30, with D tentatively TRBD2 (5 bases). The V end lost 7 bases, the J end lost 7 bases, and 14 bases lay between the germline ends. The germline V gene encodes CDR1 GTSNPN and CDR2 SVGIG (reference sequence). The CDR3 has 11 residues. The full variable domain, in which reference TRBV30 and TRBJ2-7 provide the parts outside the CDR3, is SQTIHQWPATLVQPVGSPLSLECTVEGTSNPNLYWYRQAAGRGLQLLFYSVGIGQISSEVPQNLSASRPQDRQFILSSKKLLLSDSGFYLCASRRGVEQYFGPGTRLTVT.

There are many counts of this clonotype. The chain combines TRBV5-8 with TRBJ2-5; D possibly uses TRBD1 or TRBD2 (6 bases each). Per germline, CDR1 SGHTS and CDR2 YDEGEE. The CDR3 consists of 16 residues. V gave up 0 bases and J gave up 3 bases, with 15 bases separating them. CDR3 sequence: CASSLGLRDTEETQYF. The CDR3 region has the DNA TGTGCCAGCAGCTTGGGACTGCGGGACACCGAAGAGACCCAGTACTTC.

The V call is TRBV5-1, the J call TRBJ1-1; D call uncertain. This CDR3 is built from 15 residues. Germline values: CDR1 SGHRS, CDR2 YFSETQ. The V end lost 5 bases, the J end lost 4 bases, and 18 bases lay between the germline ends. CDR3 protein: CASRRDEGGGTEAFF. CDR3 nucleotide sequence: TGCGCCAGCAGGAGAGACGAGGGCGGAGGCACTGAAGCTTTCTTT.

This clonotype was seen once. A clone one base away is much larger, so this may be a read error. The rearrangement joins TRBV7-9 to TRBJ2-3; no firm D call. CDR1 SEHNR and CDR2 FQNEAQ come from the germline V gene (reference sequence). The CDR3 sequence is 12 residues long. The CDR3 region has the DNA TGTGCCTGCAGCCCTGCAAGAGATACGCAGTATTTT. Translated: CACSPARDTQYF.

The chain is built from TRBV30 and TRBJ2-1; TRBD2 aligns across 11 bases. V gave up 3 bases and J gave up 9 bases; unmatched junction bases: 7. Germline V gene sequence: CDR1 GTSNPN, CDR2 SVGIG (reference sequence). The CDR3 length is 14 residues. CDR3 region: CAWSTSGGLSEQFF. DNA for the CDR3: TGTGCCTGGAGCACTAGCGGGGGCCTTTCTGAGCAGTTCTTC. Filled out from reference TRBV30 and TRBJ2-1, the complete variable domain reads SQTIHQWPATLVQPVGSPLSLECTVEGTSNPNLYWYRQAAGRGLQLLFYSVGIGQISSEVPQNLSASRPQDRQFILSSKKLLLSDSGFYLCAWSTSGGLSEQFFGPGTRLTVL.

The chain uses TRBV4-2 and TRBJ1-4; the match to TRBD1 covers 8 bases. V lost 0 bases to trimming and J lost 1 base; unmatched junction nucleotides: 7. Per the germline V gene, CDR1 is LGHNA and CDR2 is YNFKEQ. This CDR3 has 18 amino acids. The CDR3 nucleotides are TGTGCCAGCAGCCAAGATCGGCAGGGGGCGATAACTAATGAAAAACTGTTTTTT. It is translated as CASSQDRQGAITNEKLFF.

This clonotype showed up many times. This chain joins TRBV27 and TRBJ1-2, with a possible D match to TRBD1 (6 bases). Germline assignment: CDR1 MNHEY and CDR2 SMNVEV (reference sequence). The CDR3 runs 15 residues. V lost 3 bases and J 8 bases, leaving 19 bases between the germline ends. The CDR3 bases are TGTGCCAGCAGTTTCCGACAGGTTTCCTATAAGGGCTACACCTTC. This encodes CASSFRQVSYKGYTF.

This clonotype was recorded many times. V gene TRBV7-2 combines with J gene TRBJ1-6; possibly TRBD1 for D (6 bases). The CDR3 totals 16 residues. V gave up 9 bases and J gave up 7 bases, with 22 bases separating them. Germline CDR1 reads SGHTA; CDR2 reads FQGNSA. For the CDR3, the DNA is TGTGCCAGTCTACGGGACGGAGCCCAGGGGAATTCACCCCTCCACTTT. Translated, it gives CASLRDGAQGNSPLHF.

This clonotype showed up many times. The J gene is TRBJ2-5, the V gene TRBV6-5, with D unresolved. Trimming stripped 7 bases from V and 5 bases from J, with 17 bases between. Germline V gives CDR1 MNHEY, CDR2 SVGAGI. The CDR3 has 14 amino acids. DNA of the CDR3: TGTGCCAGCAAGGGCACTAAAGGTCGGGAGACCCAGTACTTC. Amino acid sequence: CASKGTKGRETQYF.

This clonotype was counted a few times. Here the CDR3 DNA reads TGTGCCACCAATCGACAGGGGGGGATTAACTATGGCTACACCTTC. This encodes CATNRQGGINYGYTF. The genes are TRBV15 and TRBJ1-2, with 9 bases that match TRBD1. The V gene end was trimmed by 7 bases and the J gene end by 1 base; junction bases not matched to a gene: 7. The CDR3 consists of 15 residues. The V gene's germline CDR1 is LNHNV and CDR2 YYDKDF (reference sequence).

In this sample, this clonotype turned up many times. A read error is possible here, since a much larger clone lies one base away. The chain is built from TRBV6-5 and TRBJ2-7; possible D gene TRBD2, 6 bases. Trimming removed 2 bases from V and 7 bases from J, with 15 bases in between. This CDR3 spans 14 amino acids. Germline lookup yields CDR1 MNHEY and CDR2 SVGAGI. The CDR3 DNA reads TGTGCCAGCAGTTACAATCCGCGGGGCGATGAGCAGTACTTC. Translation gives CASSYNPRGDEQYF.

The chain carries TRBV2 and TRBJ1-5; a possible D gene is TRBD1 (6 bases). Germline V gene data show CDR1 as SNHLY and CDR2 as FYNNEI. Trimming took 7 bases from V and 4 from J, leaving 17 bases between them. There are 15 residues in the CDR3. The CDR3 spells CASKGDRASNQPQHF. CDR3 nucleotides: TGTGCCAGCAAGGGGGACCGGGCCTCAAATCAGCCCCAGCATTTT. Filled out from reference TRBV2 and TRBJ1-5, the complete variable domain reads EPEVTQTPSHQVTQMGQEVILRCVPISNHLYFYWYRQILGQKVEFLVSFYNNEISEKSEIFDDQFSVERPDGSNFTLKIRSTKLEDSAMYFCASKGDRASNQPQHFGDGTRLSIL.

V gene TRBV5-1 combines with J gene TRBJ1-6, with 9 positions matching TRBD1. Per the germline V gene, CDR1 is SGHRS and CDR2 is YFSETQ. The V and J ends lost 4 bases and 7 bases, in that order; junction bases with no gene match: 6. CDR3 length: 15 residues. This CDR3 is CASSPRTGDNSPLHF. In DNA, the CDR3 is TGCGCCAGCAGCCCGCGGACAGGGGACAATTCACCCCTCCACTTT.

This clonotype was recorded at least ten times. The gene calls are TRBV5-1 and TRBJ2-7, with D possibly matching TRBD2 (5 bases). The length of the CDR3 is 15 residues. The germline V gene has CDR1 SGHRS and CDR2 YFSETQ. Between the trimmed V and J ends, which lost 0 bases and 3 bases, there was a span of 13 bases. In DNA form, the CDR3 reads TGCGCCAGCAGCTTGGGAGGGCCCCCCCTCTACGAGCAGTACTTC. Translation: CASSLGGPPLYEQYF.